The rows below give T cell receptor beta chains drawn from one sample of a study of T cell clones after liver transplantation. Repertoires were generated with immunoSEQ multiplex PCR, while TCRdb's copy carries only in-frame clones and drops some. Altogether about 20,000 clones are present, 75% to 80% being singletons, with the ten largest covering about 33%. This specimen was CD8+ T cells from blood, taken more than 53 months after liver transplant. These receptors were collected from a human patient who received a liver transplant. Certain T cells may be donor cells from the graft. CDR3s include the opening cysteine and the closing phenylalanine or tryptophan. A D gene is named only where the DNA matches it firmly. Clone size is stated in some rows and not others, as once, few, many or a class when expanded.

d_call j_call v_call clone_size cdr3_nt cdr3_aa
. TRBJ2-7 TRBV9 . TGTGCCAGCAGCATCTCCCTCAGGTCCTACGAGCAGTACTTC CASSISLRSYEQYF
. TRBJ1-5 TRBV9 once TGTGCCAGCAGCGTAGGACAGAATCAGCCCCAGCATTTT CASSVGQNQPQHF
. TRBJ1-2 TRBV30 . TGTGCCTGGAGTCCGGGGCTGCATAACTATGGCTACACCTTC CAWSPGLHNYGYTF
. TRBJ2-1 TRBV29-1 once TGCAGCGTCGCGGGCCAAAACAATGAGCAGTTCTTC CSVAGQNNEQFF
. TRBJ2-7 TRBV2 . TGTGCCAGCAGCCAACCCTACGAGCAGTACTTC CASSQPYEQYF
. TRBJ1-6 TRBV30 few TGTGCCTGGAGTGTAGCAGGGGCGAATTCACCCCTCCACTTT CAWSVAGANSPLHF
. TRBJ1-1 TRBV6-1 medium-sized TGTGCCAGCAGTGAAGGGAGGAACACTGAAGCTTTCTTT CASSEGRNTEAFF
. TRBJ2-2 TRBV9 . TGTGCCAGCAGCGTAGACTTCTCCGACCCCGGGGAGCTGTTTTTT CASSVDFSDPGELFF
TRBD2 TRBJ2-4 TRBV13 once TGTGCCAGCAGTCAACTAGCGGGGGTCATTCAGTACTTC CASSQLAGVIQYF
TRBD1 TRBJ2-3 TRBV27 . TGTGCCAGCAGTTCCCTGACAGGGGGCAGGGATACGCAGTATTTT CASSSLTGGRDTQYF
TRBD2 TRBJ2-7 TRBV7-9 . TGTGCCAGCAGCTACCCAAGCGGGGGGGGCGGTTCCCACGAGCAGTACTTC CASSYPSGGGGSHEQYF
TRBD1 TRBJ2-1 TRBV2 . TGTGCCAGCAGCTCCCCGACAGGGGAAAATGAGCAGTTCTTC CASSSPTGENEQFF
. TRBJ2-7 TRBV7-9 . TGTGCCAGCAGCTTAGTCCGGCCTAGCGAGCAGTACTTC CASSLVRPSEQYF